This T cell receptor beta chain was recovered during a study of beta chain features in type 1 diabetes listed by TCRdb under 2018. With respect to the entire study: Mean age, gender distribution, total cell number and subset yield did not differ between patients and healthy donors. Across all samples, fewer than 110,000,000 sorted cells were examined, and cell number per subset correlated strongly with RNA yield. The study compared the TCRB repertoires of sorted circulating CD4+ T cell subsets in recently diagnosed type 1 diabetes patients with those in matched healthy donors. Whereas all 30 or so donors provided naive and central memory subsets, regulatory and stem cell-like memory subsets were isolated from just 8 patients and roughly 8 healthy donors.

The entire isolated RNA was reverse transcribed using the High Capacity cDNA Reverse Transcription Kit, and thus expressed TCRB transcripts were sequenced. Deep immunoSEQ sequencing was performed on naive, central memory and regulatory T cell samples, with an average of about 3.6 million total reads per sample. Sorted cells were lysed in RLT buffer, and RNA was extracted using DNase-treated RNeasy Micro or Mini kits according to cell number. To prevent cross-contamination, each cell subset was processed individually, whereas patient and healthy donor samples were processed jointly. Using the immunoSEQ multiplex PCR, TCRB sequences were amplified from cDNA into 87-bp fragments spanning the CDR3 region. The amplicons were sequenced using the Illumina HiSeq platform. As for the original processing: PCR bias was computationally corrected using synthetic template baselines, reads within Hamming distance 2 were collapsed, and singletons that could not be merged were discarded. Reads were aligned against IMGT to assign V, D and J genes, CDR3 length and insertions or deletions at six rearrangement sites. Within each subset, clonotype counts were normalized to the number of sorted cells before true diversity and Gini coefficients were calculated with the tcR R package. Repertoire sharing was quantified using the overlap coefficient calculated on TCRB nucleotide sequences. The clones in this table, taken by TCRdb from immuneACCESS, are in-frame only. Not every clone is retained; where verified, under half of the shortfall comes from an unresolved V gene, and the cause of the rest is unknown. That table furnishes V, J and clone size, whereas the DNA furnished D and trimming. This sample is represented by roughly 150,000 clones; 7.5% to 8.5% of them were singletons. Jointly, the top ten make up 0.5% of the sample.

Each donor gave one peripheral blood draw, about 100 mL on average, collected into heparinised tubes. A BD FACSAria II and a panel including CD45RO, CCR7, CD25, CD127, CD95 and CD27 were used to sort naive, central memory, regulatory and stem cell-like memory CD4+ T cells. A purity above 95% was achieved for all sorted populations. Right away, PBMCs were isolated by Lymphoprep density gradient centrifugation and were stained directly, with no culture step. So that batch effects would be minimized, each experiment stained and sorted samples in pairs, pairing one healthy donor with one patient. As concerns this clone: Its antigen specificity is not known. No much larger clonotype is one base removed from it; base qualities were not supplied.

What the authors observed across the whole study: Shorter templates might have been favored by PCR, but patient and control samples were amplified and corrected together, so both groups would have been affected equally by any skew. Because the HLA sub-analyses included only small numbers of individuals, any influence of HLA type on TCRB rearrangement was left unresolved. Naive, central memory and regulatory TCRB repertoires appeared to be more alike among patients than among healthy donors. Because cDNA was sequenced instead of genomic DNA, activated cells with high expression could be over-represented, although the groups did not differ in activation or CD3 levels. At VDJ recombination sites, patients with type 1 diabetes made fewer insertions and deleted more nucleotides, a pattern implying thymic rearrangement abnormalities. Type 1 diabetes patients showed a moderate but significant shortening of TCRB CDR3 length in all four CD4+ subsets.

The germline V and J ends show losses of 3 bases and 7 bases respectively, and no gene match explains 6 bases of the junction. The CDR3, cysteine through phenylalanine, is 13 amino acids long. Here the CDR3 DNA is all that survives: 39 bases in frame from base 1. Via the germline V gene, CDR1 is LGHNA and CDR2 YSLEER. Sequencing used central memory CD4+ T cells from blood. The rearrangement joined TRBV4-3 to TRBJ2-7; 7 of the junction bases match TRBD1. The source of this sequence is a man younger than 35 with type 1 diabetes. The sequence in DNA is TGCGCCAGCAGCCAGACCCGGGACAGTGAGCAGTACTTC. Translated, it gives CASSQTRDSEQYF.